This T cell receptor beta chain comes out of a study of shared clonotypes between healthy human individuals. Every one of the donors was a Caucasian adult that lived in Nashville, Tennessee. This clone appeared once. The antigen is not known. Germline CDR1 and CDR2: MNHNS and SASEGT. The CDR3 totals 13 residues. Trimming shortened V by 6 bases and J by 4 bases, and 12 bases separated the two germline ends. Whole-study results and caveats: The diversity represented, both genetic and in exposure history, was limited by few donors. Shared clonotypes: about 5.3% naive CD4, about 3.5% naive CD8, about 2.5% memory CD4, around 0.4% memory CD8. Relative to clonotypes present in all four donors, those not shared had lower generation probabilities.

The protocol was immunoSEQ multiplex PCR, while the TCRdb copy is restricted to in-frame clones and leaves out a portion. The sample gives a few million clones, approximately 94% of which show up once; 0.14% is in the top ten. The chain employs TRBV6-1 and TRBJ1-2, with D maybe TRBD1 (5 bases). The sequence was obtained from a man in his late teens or twenties in good health. Sequencing was carried out using naive CD4+ T cells sorted from blood. Subset reported: CD45RA+ positively selected. CDR3 bases: TGTGCCAGCAGGTCGTACGGGGGCTATGGCTACACCTTC. Protein sequence: CASRSYGGYGYTF.